This T cell receptor (beta chain) was sequenced for a study of CD8+CD57+ T cells in acquired aplastic anemia (dated by TCRdb to between 2018 and 2020). In terms of the full investigation: Extracted DNA from sorted CD4+ and CD8+ cells averaged around 3.2 ug, ranging from about 0.19 to 30 ug. Broad study findings and their caveats: Between patients and healthy controls, no significant difference in CD8+ Simpson's diversity was found (P=0.060). Some 27 CD8+ CDR3 sequences were found in both patients and controls but appeared to be highly expressed in patients and within the immunodominant clones of the patients.

This clonotype was seen a few times. Its target antigen remains unknown. Per-base quality was not reported, and no clone a single base away is much larger than it. In this study, sorted CD4+ and CD8+ T cells from the blood of healthy subjects and of severe aplastic anemia patients had their TCR repertoires deep-sequenced. Ficoll-Paque density gradient centrifugation was used to isolate peripheral blood mononuclear cells. Before DNA was extracted, CD4+ and CD8+ T cells were sorted using either FACS or magnetic beads. TCR beta VDJ combination and CDR3 sequence profiling used genomic DNA as the template. TCR repertoire sequencing was run on an Illumina HiSeq 2000. The authors' analysis ran thus. Repertoire assessment relied on Simpson's diversity index, CDR3 size and DJ length profiles, and TRBV/TRBJ rearrangement plots. The most abundant DNA sequence in the deep sequencing data was taken as the immunodominant clone. CDR3 amino acid sequences were checked for sharing across subjects and were also compared against the VDJdb database and published repertoires. TCRdb trimmed public reads at Q25 via fastp, called clones via MiXCR and kept in-frame beta chains. CDR3 protein sequences are deduplicated, and each keeps its most common genes and DNA. The V and J calls follow TCRdb's processing rather than the paper's. The sample table lists 250,000 to 300,000 distinct CDR3 sequences, roughly three fifths of them with a count of one. The top ten constitute 8% of the sample.

Via the germline V gene (reference sequence), CDR1 is DFQATT and CDR2 SNEGSKA. Relative to germline, V is 2 bases shorter and J is 6 bases shorter, with 14 bases between their ends. From the cysteine up to the phenylalanine, the CDR3 has a length of 13 residues. Only CDR3 DNA is held: 39 bases, read in frame from base 1. The sequencing sample was made of sorted CD4+, CD8+, or CD8+CD57+ T cells (not recorded which) from PBMCs. The TCR comes from a human donor with severe aplastic anemia or a healthy control (not recorded which). The chain is assembled from TRBV20-1 and TRBJ2-7, with no reliable assignment of the D segment. The DNA is TGCAGTGCTAGATACGTGACCGGTCTCGAGCAGTACTTC. Its protein reads: CSARYVTGLEQYF.